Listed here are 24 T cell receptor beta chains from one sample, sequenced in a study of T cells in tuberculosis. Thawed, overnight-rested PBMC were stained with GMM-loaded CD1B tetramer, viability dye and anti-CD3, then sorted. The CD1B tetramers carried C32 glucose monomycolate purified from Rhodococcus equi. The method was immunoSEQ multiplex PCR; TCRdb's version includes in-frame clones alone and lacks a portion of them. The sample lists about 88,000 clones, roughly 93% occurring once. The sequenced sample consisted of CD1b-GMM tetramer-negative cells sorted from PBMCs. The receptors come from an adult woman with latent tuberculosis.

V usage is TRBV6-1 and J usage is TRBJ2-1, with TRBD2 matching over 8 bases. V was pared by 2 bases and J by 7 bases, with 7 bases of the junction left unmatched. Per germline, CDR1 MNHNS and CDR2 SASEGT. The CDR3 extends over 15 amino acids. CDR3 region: CASSELAGGGNEQFF. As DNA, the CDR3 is TGTGCCAGCAGTGAATTGGCGGGGGGAGGGAATGAGCAGTTCTTC.

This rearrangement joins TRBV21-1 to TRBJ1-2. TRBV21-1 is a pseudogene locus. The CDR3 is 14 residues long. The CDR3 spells CASSKVEENYGYTF. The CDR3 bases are TGTGCCAGCAGCAAAGTAGAGGAGAACTATGGCTACACCTTC.

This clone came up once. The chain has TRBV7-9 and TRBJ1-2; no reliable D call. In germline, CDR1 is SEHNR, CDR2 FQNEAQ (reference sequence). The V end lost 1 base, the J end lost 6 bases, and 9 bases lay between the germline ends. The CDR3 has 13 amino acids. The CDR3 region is CASSLVFFDGYTF. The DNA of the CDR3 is TGTGCCAGCAGCTTAGTATTCTTTGATGGCTACACCTTC.

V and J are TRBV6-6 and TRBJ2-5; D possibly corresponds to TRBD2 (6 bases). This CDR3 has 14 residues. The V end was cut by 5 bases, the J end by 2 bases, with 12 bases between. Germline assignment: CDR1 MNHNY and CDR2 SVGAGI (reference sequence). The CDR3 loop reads CASSAGLIQETQYF. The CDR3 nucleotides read TGTGCCAGCAGTGCGGGACTCATACAAGAGACCCAGTACTTC.

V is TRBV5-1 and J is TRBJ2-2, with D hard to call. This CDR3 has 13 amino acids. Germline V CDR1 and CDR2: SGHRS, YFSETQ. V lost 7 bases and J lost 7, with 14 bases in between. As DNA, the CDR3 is TGCGCCAGCGGGCTACATAGTGGCGGGGAGCTGTTTTTT. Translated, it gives CASGLHSGGELFF.

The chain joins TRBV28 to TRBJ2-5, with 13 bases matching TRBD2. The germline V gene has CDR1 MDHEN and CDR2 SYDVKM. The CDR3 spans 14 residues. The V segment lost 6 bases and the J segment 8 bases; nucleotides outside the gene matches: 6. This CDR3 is CASRTGLAGITQYF. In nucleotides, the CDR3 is TGTGCCAGCAGAACGGGACTAGCGGGGATAACCCAGTACTTC.

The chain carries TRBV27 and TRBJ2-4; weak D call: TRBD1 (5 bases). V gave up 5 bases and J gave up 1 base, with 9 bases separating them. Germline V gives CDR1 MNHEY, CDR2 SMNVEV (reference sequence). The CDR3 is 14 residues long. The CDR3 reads CASSPQGAKNIQYF. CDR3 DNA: TGTGCCAGCAGTCCGCAGGGTGCCAAAAACATTCAGTACTTC.

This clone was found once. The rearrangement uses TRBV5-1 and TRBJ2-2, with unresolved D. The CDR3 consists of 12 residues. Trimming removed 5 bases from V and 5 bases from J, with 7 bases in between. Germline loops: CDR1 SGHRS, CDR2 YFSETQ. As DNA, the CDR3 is TGCGCCAGCAGAGATAGTACCGGGGAGCTGTTTTTT. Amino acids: CASRDSTGELFF. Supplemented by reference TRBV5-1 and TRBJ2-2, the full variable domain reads KAGVTQTPRYLIKTRGQQVTLSCSPISGHRSVSWYQQTPGQGLQFLFEYFSETQRNKGNFPGRFSGRQFSNSRSEMNVSTLELGDSALYLCASRDSTGELFFGEGSRLTVL.

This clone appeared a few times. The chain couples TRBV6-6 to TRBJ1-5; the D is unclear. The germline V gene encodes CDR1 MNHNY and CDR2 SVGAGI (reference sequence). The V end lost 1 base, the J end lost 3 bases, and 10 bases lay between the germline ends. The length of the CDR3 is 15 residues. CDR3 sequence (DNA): TGTGCCAGCAGTTACTTCCCGCAGGCCAATCAGCCCCAGCATTTT. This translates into CASSYFPQANQPQHF.

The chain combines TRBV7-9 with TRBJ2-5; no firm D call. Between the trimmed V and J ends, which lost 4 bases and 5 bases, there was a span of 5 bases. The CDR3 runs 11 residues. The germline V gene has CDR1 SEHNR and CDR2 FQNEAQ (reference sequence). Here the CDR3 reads CASSSMETQYF. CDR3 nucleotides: TGTGCCAGCAGCTCCATGGAGACCCAGTACTTC.

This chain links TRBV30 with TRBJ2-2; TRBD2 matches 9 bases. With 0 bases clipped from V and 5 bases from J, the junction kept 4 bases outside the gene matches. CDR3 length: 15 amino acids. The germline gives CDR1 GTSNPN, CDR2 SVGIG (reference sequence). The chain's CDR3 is CAWSVETSGTGELFF. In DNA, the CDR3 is TGTGCCTGGAGTGTCGAGACTAGCGGAACCGGGGAGCTGTTTTTT. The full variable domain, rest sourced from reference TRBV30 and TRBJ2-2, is SQTIHQWPATLVQPVGSPLSLECTVEGTSNPNLYWYRQAAGRGLQLLFYSVGIGQISSEVPQNLSASRPQDRQFILSSKKLLLSDSGFYLCAWSVETSGTGELFFGEGSRLTVL.

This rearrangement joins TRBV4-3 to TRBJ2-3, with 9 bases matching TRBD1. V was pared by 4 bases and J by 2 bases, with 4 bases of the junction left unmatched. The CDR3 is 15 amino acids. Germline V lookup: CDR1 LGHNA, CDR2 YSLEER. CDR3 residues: CASSRGQGLTDTQYF. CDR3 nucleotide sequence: TGCGCCAGCAGCCGGGGACAGGGACTCACAGATACGCAGTATTTT.

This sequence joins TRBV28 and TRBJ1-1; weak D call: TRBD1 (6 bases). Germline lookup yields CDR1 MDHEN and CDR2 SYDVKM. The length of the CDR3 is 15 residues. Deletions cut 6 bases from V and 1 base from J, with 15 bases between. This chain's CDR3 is CASRGRGSGNTEAFF. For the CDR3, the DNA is TGTGCCAGCAGAGGCAGGGGCTCTGGGAACACTGAAGCTTTCTTT.

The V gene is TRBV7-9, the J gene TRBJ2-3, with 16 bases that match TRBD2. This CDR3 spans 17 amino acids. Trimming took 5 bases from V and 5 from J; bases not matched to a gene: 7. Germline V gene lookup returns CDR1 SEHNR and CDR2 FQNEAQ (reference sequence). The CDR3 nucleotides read TGTGCCAGCAGCCTGGGACTAGCGGGGGGGCTGAGAGATACGCAGTATTTT. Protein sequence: CASSLGLAGGLRDTQYF.

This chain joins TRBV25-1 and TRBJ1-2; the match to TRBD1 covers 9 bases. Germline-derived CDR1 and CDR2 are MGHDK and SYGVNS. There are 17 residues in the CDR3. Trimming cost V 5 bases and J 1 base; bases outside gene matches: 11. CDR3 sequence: CASSTPGQGSLNYGYTF. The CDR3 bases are TGTGCCAGCAGTACCCCGGGACAGGGCTCGCTTAACTATGGCTACACCTTC.

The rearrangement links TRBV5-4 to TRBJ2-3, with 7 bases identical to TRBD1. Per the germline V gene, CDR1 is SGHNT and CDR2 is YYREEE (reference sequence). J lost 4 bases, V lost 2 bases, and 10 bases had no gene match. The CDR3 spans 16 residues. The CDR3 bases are TGTGCCAGCAGCTTTCCTCTGACAGGGCCAGCAGATACGCAGTATTTT. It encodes CASSFPLTGPADTQYF. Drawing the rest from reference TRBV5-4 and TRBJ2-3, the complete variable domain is ETGVTQSPTHLIKTRGQQVTLRCSSQSGHNTVSWYQQALGQGPQFIFQYYREEENGRGNFPPRFSGLQFPNYSSELNVNALELDDSALYLCASSFPLTGPADTQYFGPGTRLTVL.

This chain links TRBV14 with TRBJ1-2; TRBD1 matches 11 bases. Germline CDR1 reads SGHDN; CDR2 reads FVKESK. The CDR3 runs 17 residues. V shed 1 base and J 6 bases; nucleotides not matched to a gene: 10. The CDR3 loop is CASSQGSRTGGVDGYTF. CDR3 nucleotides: TGTGCCAGCAGCCAAGGCTCCCGGACAGGGGGCGTTGATGGCTACACCTTC.

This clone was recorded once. In DNA form, the CDR3 reads TGTGCCAGCAGCCATCGACAGGGCGGCACTGAAGCTTTCTTT. This sequence encodes CASSHRQGGTEAFF. The genes are TRBV5-8 and TRBJ1-1; 7 positions agree with TRBD1. The trim removed 4 bases at V and 4 bases at J, leaving 7 bases unmatched. Germline loops: CDR1 SGHTS, CDR2 YDEGEE. CDR3 size: 14 residues.

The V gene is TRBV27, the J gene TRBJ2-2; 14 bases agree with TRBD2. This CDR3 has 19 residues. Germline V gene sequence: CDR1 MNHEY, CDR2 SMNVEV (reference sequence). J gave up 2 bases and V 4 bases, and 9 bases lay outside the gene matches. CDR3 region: CASSSRPGTSGSNTGELFF. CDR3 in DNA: TGTGCCAGCAGTTCCCGACCCGGGACTAGCGGGAGCAACACCGGGGAGCTGTTTTTT.

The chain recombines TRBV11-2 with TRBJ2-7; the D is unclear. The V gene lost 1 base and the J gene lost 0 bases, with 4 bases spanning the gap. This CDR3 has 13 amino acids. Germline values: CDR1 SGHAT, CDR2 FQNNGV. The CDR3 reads CASSLVNSYEQYF. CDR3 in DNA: TGTGCCAGCAGCTTAGTCAACTCCTACGAGCAGTACTTC.

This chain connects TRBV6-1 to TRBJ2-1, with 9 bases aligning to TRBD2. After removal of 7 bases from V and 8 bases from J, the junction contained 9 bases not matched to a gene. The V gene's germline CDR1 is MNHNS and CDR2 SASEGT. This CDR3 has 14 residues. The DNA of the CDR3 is TGTGCCAGCACGTATAGCGGGGGTCGCGATGAGCAGTTCTTC. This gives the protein CASTYSGGRDEQFF.

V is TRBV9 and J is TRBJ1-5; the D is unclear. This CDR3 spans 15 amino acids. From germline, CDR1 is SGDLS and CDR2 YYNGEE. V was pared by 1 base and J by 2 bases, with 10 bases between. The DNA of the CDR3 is TGTGCCAGCAGCGTACGGGCGGAGGGCAATCAGCCCCAGCATTTT. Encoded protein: CASSVRAEGNQPQHF.

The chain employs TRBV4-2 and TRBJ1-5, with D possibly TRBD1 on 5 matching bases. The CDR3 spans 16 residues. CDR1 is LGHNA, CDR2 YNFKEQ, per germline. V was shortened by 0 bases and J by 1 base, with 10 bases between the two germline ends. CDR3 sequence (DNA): TGTGCCAGCAGCCAAGAGGCGGGGGGAAGCAATCAGCCCCAGCATTTT. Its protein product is CASSQEAGGSNQPQHF.

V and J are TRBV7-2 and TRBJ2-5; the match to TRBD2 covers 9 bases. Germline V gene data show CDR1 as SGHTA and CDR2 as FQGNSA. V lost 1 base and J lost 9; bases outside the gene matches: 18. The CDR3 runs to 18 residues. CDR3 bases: TGTGCCAGCAGCTTAGACAATAGCGGTCTAGCGGGGCCAGGGGCCCAGTACTTC. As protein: CASSLDNSGLAGPGAQYF.